The clone carrying this T cell receptor (beta chain) was recorded at least ten times. Its matching antigen is unknown. From germline, CDR1 is SGHRS and CDR2 YFSETQ. The junction had 5 bases not matched to a gene; V was cut back by 4 bases and J by 4 bases. The CDR3 totals 15 residues. TCRdb reprocessed the 5' RACE reads via MiXCR and lists one record per CDR3 protein. The sample shows about 540,000 distinct CDR3 sequences, 9.5% to 15% of them seen only once. This entry is derived from a study of CD8 T cells in ankylosing spondylitis. Points from the study as a whole: Within matched ankylosing spondylitis synovial fluid, disease-linked clones were reportedly significantly enriched. Seemingly characteristic of ankylosing spondylitis blood was a TCR beta motif consisting of 7 or 8 highly homologous variants.

The sample was blood, either unsorted or a sorted T cell fraction (not recorded which). The sequence derives from a male donor with ankylosing spondylitis. This rearrangement joins TRBV5-1 to TRBJ2-1, with 10 bases matching TRBD2. The CDR3 DNA is TGCGCCAGCAGCCCGAGCGGGAGGGGTTACAATGAGCAGTTCTTC. Amino acid sequence: CASSPSGRGYNEQFF.